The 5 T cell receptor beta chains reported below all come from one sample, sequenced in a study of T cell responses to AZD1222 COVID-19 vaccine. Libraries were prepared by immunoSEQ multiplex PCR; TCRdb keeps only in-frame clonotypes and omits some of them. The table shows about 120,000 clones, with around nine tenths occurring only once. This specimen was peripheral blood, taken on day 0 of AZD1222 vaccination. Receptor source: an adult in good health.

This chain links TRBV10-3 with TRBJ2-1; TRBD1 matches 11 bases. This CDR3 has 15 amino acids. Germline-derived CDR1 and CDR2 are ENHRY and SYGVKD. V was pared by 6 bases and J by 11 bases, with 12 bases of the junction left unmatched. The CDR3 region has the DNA TGTGCCATCAGGCCGGGACAGGGGGTCACACACAAGCAGTTCTTC. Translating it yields CAIRPGQGVTHKQFF.

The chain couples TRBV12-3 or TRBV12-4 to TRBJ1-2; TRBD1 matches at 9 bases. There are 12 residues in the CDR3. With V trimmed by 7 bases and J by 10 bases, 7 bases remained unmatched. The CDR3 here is CASTPDRGAYTF. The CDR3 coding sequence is TGTGCCAGCACCCCGGACAGGGGAGCCTACACCTTC.

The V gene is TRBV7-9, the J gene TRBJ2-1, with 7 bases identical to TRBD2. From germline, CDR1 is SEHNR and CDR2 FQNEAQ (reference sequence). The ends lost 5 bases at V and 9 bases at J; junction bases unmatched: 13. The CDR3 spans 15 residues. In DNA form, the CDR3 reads TGTGCCAGCAGCATTCTAGCGGCACTCGGCGGTGAGCAGTTCTTC. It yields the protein CASSILAALGGEQFF.

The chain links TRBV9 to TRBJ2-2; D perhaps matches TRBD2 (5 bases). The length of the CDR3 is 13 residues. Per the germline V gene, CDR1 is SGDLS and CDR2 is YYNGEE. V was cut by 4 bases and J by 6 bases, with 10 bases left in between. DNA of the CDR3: TGTGCCAGCAGCTACCGGACTGCCGGGGAGCTGTTTTTT. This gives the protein CASSYRTAGELFF.

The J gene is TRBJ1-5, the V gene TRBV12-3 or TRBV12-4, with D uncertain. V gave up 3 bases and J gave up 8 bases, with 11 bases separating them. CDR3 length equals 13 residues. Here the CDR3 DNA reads TGTGCCAGCAGTTTTAGTCGTCGGGAGCCCCAGCATTTT. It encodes CASSFSRREPQHF.